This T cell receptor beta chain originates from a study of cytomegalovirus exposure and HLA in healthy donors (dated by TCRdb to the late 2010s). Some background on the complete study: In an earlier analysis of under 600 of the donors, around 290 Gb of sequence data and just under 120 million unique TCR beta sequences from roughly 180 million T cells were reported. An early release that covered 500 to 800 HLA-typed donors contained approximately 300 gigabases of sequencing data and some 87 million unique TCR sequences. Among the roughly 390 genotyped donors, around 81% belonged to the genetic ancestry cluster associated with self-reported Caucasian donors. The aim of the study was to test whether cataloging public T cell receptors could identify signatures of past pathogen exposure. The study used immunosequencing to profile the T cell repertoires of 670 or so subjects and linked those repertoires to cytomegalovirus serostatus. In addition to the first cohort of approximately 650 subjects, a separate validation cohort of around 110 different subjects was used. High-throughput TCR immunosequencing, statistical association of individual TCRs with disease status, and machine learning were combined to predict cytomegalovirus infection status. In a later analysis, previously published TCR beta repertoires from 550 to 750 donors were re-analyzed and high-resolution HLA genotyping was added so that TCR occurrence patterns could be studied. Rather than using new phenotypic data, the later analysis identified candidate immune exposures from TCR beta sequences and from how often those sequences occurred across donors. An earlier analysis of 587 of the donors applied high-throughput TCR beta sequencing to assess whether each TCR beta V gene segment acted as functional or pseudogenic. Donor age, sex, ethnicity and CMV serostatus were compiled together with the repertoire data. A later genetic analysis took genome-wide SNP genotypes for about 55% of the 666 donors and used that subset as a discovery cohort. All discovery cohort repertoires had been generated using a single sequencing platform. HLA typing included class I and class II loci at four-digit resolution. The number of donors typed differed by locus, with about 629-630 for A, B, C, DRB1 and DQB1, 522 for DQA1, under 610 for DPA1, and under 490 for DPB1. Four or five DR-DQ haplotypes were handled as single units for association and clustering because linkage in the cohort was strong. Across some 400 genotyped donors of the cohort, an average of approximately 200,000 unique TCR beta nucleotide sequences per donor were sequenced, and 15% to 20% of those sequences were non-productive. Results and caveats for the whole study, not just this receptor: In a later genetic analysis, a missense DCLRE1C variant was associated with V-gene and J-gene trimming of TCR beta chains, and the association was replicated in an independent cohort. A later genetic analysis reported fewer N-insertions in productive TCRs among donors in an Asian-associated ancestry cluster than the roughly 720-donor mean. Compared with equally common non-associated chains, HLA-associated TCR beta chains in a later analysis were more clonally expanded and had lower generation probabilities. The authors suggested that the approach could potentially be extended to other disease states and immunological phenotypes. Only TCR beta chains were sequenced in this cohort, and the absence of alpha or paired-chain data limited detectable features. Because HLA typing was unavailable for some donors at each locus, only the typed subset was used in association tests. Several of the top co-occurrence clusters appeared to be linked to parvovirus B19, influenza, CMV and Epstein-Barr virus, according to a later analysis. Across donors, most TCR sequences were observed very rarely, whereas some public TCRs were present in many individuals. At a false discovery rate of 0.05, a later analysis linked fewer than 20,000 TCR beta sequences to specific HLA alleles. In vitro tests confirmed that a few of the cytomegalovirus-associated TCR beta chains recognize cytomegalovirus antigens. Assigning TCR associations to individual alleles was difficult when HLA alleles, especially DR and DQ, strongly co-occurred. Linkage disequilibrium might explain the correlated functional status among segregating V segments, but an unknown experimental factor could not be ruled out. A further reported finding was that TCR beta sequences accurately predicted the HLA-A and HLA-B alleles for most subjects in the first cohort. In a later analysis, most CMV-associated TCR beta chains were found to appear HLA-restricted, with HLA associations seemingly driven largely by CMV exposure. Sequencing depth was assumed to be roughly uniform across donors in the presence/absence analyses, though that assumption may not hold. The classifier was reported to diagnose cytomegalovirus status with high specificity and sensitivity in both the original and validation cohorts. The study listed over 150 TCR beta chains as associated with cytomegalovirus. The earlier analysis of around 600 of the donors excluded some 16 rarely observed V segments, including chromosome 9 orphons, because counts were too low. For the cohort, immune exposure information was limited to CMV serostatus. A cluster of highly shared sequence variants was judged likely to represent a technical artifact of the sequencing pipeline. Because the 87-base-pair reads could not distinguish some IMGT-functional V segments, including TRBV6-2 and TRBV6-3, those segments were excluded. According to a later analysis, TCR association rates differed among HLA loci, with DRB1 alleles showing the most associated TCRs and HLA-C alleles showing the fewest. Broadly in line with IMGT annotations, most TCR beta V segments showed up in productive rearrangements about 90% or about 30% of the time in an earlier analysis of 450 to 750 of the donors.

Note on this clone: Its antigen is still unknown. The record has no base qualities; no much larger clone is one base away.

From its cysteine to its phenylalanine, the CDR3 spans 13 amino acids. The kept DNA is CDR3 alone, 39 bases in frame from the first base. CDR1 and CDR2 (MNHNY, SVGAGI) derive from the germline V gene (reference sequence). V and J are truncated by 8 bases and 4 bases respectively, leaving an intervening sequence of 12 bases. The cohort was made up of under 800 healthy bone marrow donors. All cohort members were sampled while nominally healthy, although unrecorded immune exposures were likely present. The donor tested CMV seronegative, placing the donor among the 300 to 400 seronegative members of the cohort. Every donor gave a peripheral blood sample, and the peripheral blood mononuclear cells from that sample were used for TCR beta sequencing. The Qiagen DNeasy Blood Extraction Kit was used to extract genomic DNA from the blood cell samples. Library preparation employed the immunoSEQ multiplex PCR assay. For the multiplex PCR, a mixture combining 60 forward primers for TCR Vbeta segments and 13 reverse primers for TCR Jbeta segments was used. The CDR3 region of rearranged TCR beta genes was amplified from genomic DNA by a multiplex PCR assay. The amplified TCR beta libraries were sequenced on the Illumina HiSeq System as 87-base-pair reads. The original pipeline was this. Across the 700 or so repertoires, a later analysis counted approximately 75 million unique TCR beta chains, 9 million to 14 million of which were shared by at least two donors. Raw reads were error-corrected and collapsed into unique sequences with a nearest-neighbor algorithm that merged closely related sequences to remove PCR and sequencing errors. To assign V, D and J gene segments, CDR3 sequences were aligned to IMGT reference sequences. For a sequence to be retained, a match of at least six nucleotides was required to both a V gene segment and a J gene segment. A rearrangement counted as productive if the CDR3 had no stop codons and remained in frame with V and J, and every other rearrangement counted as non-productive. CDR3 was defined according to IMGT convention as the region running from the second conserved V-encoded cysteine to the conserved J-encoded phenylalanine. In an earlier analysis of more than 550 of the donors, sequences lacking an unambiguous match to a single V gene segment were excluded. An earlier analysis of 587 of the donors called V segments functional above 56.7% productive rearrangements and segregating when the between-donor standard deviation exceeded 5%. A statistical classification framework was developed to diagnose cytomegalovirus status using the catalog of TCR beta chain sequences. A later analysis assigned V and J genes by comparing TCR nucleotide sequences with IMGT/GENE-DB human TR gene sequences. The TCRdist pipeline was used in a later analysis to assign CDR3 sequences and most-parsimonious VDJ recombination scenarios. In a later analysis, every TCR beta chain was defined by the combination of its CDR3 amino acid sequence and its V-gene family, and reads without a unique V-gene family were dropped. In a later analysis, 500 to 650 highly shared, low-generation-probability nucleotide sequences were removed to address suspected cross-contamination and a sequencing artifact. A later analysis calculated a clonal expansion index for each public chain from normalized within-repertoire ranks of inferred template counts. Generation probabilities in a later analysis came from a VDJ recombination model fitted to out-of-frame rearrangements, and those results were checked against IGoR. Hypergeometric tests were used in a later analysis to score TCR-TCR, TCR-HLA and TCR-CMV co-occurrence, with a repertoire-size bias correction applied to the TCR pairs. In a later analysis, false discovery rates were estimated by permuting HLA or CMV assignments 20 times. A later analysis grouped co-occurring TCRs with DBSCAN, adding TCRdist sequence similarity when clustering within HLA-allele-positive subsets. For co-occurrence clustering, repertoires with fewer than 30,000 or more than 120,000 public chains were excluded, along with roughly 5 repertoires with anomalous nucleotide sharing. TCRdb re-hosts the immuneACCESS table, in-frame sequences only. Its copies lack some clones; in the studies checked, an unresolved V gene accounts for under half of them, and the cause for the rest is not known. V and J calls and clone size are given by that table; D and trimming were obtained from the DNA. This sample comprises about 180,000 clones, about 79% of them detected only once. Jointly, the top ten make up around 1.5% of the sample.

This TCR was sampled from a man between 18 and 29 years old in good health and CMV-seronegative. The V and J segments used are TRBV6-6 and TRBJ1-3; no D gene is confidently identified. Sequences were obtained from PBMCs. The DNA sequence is TGTGCCAGCCTTCCCGGACTAGGAAACACCATATATTTT. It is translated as CASLPGLGNTIYF.